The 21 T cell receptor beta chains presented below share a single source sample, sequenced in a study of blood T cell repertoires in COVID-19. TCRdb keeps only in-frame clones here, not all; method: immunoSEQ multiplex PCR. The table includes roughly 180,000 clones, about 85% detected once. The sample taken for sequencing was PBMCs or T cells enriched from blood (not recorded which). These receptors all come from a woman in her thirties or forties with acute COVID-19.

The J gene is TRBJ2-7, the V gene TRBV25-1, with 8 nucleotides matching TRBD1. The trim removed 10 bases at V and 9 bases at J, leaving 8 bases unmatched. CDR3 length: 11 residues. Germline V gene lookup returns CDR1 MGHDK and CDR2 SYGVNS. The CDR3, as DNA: TGTGCCACACAAGAGGGGACAGGGCAGTACTTC. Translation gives CATQEGTGQYF.

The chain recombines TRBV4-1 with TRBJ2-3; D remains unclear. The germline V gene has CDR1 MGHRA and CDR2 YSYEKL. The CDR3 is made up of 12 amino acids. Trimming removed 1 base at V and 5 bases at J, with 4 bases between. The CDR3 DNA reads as TGCGCCAGCAGCCAAGTCAAAGATACGCAGTATTTT. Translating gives CASSQVKDTQYF.

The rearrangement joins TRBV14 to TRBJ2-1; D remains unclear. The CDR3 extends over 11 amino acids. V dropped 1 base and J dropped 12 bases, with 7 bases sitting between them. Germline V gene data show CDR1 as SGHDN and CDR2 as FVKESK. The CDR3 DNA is TGTGCCAGCAGCCAAGCGCGAGCGCAGTTCTTC. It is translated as CASSQARAQFF.

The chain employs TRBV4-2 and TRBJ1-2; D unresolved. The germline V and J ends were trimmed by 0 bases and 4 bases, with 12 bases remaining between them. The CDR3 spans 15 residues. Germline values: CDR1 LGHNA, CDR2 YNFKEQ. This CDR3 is CASSQEAQEPYGYTF. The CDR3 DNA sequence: TGTGCCAGCAGCCAAGAGGCCCAGGAACCCTATGGCTACACCTTC.

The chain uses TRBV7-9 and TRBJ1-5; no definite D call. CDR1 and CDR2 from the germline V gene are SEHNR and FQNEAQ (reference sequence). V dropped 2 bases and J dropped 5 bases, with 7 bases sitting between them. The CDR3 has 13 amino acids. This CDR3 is CASSLSTDQPQHF. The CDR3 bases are TGTGCCAGCAGCTTATCTACGGATCAGCCCCAGCATTTT.

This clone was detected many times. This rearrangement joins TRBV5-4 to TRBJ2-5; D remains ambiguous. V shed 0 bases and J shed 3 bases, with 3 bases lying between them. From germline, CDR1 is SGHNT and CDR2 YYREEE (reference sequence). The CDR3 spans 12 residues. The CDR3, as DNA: TGTGCCAGCAGCTTGGGCGAAGAGACCCAGTACTTC. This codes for CASSLGEETQYF.

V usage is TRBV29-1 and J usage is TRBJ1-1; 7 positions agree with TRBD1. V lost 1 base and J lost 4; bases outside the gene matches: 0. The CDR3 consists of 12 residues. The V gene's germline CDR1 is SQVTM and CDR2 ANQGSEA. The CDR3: CSVEGDSTEAFF. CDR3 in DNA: TGCAGCGTTGAAGGGGACAGCACTGAAGCTTTCTTT.

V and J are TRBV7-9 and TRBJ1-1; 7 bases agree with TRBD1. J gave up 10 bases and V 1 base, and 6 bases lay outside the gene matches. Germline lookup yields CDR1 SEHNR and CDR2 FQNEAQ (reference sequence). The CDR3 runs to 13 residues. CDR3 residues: CASSLEGARRAFF. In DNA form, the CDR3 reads TGTGCCAGCAGCTTAGAGGGGGCGCGCCGAGCTTTCTTT.

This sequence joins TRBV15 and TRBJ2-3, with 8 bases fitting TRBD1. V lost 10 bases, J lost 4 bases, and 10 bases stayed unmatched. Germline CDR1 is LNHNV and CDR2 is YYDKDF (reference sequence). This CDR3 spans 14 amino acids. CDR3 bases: TGTGCCATTTCGACAGGGGCGGAGGCAGATACGCAGTATTTT. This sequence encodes CAISTGAEADTQYF.

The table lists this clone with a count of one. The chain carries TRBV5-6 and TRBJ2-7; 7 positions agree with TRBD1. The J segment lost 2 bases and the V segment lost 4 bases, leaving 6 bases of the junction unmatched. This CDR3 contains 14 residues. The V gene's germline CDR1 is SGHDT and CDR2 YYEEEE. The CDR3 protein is CASSKRDSAYEQYF. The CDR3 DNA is TGTGCCAGCAGCAAGAGGGACAGTGCCTACGAGCAGTACTTC. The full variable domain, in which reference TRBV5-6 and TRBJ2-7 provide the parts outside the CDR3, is DAGVTQSPTHLIKTRGQQVTLRCSPKSGHDTVSWYQQALGQGPQFIFQYYEEEERQRGNFPDRFSGHQFPNYSSELNVNALLLGDSALYLCASSKRDSAYEQYFGPGTRLTVT.

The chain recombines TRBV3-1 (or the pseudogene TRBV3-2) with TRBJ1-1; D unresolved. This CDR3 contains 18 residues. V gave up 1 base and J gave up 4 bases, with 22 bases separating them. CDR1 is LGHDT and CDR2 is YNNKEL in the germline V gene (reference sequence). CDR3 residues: CASSQVIGRGLGATEAFF. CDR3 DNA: TGTGCCAGCAGCCAAGTTATAGGGAGAGGTTTGGGAGCCACTGAAGCTTTCTTT.

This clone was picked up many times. This chain's CDR3 is CASGSGLAGYNEQFF. In DNA, the CDR3 is TGTGCTAGTGGTTCGGGACTAGCGGGCTACAATGAGCAGTTCTTC. The chain combines TRBV12-5 with TRBJ2-1, with TRBD2 identical over 12 bases. The V gene end was trimmed by 4 bases and the J gene end by 3 bases; junction bases not matched to a gene: 1. Germline V CDR1 and CDR2: LGHNT, FRNRAP. CDR3 size: 15 residues.

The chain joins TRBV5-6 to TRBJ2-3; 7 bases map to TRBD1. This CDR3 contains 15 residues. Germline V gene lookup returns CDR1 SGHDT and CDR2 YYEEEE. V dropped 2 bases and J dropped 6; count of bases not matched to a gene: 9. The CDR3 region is CASSFTGEVYDTQYF. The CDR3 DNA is TGTGCCAGCAGCTTTACAGGGGAAGTATATGATACGCAGTATTTT.

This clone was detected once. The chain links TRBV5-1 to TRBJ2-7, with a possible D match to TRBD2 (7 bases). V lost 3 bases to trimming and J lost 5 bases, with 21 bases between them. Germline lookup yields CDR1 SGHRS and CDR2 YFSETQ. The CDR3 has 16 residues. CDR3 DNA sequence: TGCGCCAGCAGCTGGGGGGCACCCGTAGGGGGGGACGAGCAGTACTTC. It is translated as CASSWGAPVGGDEQYF.

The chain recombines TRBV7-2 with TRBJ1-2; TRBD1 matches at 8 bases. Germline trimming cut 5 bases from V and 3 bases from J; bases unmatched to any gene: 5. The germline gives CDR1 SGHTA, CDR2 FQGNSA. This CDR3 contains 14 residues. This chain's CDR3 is CASSIDRGYYGYTF. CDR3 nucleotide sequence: TGTGCCAGCAGCATCGACAGGGGTTACTATGGCTACACCTTC.

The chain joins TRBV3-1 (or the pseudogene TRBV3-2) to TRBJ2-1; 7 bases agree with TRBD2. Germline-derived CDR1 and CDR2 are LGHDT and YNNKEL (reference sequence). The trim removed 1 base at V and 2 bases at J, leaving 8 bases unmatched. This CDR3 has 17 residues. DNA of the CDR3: TGTGCCAGCAGCCAAGTTTTAATAGCGGGTACCTACAATGAGCAGTTCTTC. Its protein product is CASSQVLIAGTYNEQFF.

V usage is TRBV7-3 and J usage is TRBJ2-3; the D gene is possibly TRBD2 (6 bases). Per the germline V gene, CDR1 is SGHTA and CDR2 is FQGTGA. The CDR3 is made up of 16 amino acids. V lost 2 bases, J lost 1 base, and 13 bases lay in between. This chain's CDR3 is CASSLDGGLRTDTQYF. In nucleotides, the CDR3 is TGTGCCAGCAGCTTAGATGGCGGACTACGCACAGATACGCAGTATTTT.

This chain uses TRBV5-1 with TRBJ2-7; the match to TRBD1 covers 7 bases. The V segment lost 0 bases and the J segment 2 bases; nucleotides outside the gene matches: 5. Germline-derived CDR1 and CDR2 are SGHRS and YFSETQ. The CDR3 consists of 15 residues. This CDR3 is CASSLGAGGTYEQYF. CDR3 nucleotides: TGCGCCAGCAGCTTGGGGGCAGGGGGTACCTACGAGCAGTACTTC.

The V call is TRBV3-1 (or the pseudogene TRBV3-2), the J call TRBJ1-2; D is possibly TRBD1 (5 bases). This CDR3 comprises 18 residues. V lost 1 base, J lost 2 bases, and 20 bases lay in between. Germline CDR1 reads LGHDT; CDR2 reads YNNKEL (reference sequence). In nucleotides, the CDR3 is TGTGCCAGCAGCCAAGGGGCCGGAAGGGGCCAGGGAAACTATGGCTACACCTTC. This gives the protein CASSQGAGRGQGNYGYTF.

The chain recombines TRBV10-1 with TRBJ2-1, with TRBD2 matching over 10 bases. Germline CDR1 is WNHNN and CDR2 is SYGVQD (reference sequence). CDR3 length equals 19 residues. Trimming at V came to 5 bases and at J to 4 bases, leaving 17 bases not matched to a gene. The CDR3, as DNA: TGCGCCAGCAGTCTTCCCTCCTTTCGGACTAGCGGAGTGTACAATGAGCAGTTCTTC. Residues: CASSLPSFRTSGVYNEQFF.

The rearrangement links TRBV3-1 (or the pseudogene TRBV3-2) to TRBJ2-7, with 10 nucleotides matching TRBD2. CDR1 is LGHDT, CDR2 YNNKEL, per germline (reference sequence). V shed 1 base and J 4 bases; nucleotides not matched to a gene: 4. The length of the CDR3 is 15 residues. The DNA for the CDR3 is TGTGCCAGCAGCCAAGGTCTAGCGGGAGTTTACGAGCAGTACGTC. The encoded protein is CASSQGLAGVYEQYV.